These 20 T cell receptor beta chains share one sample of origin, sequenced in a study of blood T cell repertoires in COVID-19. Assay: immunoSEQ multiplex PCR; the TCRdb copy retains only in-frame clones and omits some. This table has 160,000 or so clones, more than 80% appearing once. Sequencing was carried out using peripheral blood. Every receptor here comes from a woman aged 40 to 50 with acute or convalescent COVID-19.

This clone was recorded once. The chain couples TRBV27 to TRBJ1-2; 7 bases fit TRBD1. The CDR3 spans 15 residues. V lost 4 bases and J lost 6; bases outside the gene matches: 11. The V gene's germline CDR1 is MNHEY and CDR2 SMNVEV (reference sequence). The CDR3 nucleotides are TGTGCCAGCAGTTATGGGCAGGGGGTGGAGAATGGCTACACCTTC. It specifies CASSYGQGVENGYTF.

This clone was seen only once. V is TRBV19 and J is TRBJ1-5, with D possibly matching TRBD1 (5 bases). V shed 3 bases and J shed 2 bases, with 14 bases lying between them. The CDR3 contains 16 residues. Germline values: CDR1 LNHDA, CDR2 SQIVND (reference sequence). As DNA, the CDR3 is TGTGCCAGTAGTATGCTGCAGGGAATCGGCAATCAGCCCCAGCATTTT. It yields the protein CASSMLQGIGNQPQHF.

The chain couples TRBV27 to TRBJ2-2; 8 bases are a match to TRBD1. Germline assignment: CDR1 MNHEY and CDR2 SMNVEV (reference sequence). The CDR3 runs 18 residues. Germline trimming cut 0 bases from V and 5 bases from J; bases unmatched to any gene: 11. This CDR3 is CASSLSRNQGAWTGELFF. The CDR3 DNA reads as TGTGCCAGCAGTTTATCCCGAAATCAGGGGGCTTGGACCGGGGAGCTGTTTTTT.

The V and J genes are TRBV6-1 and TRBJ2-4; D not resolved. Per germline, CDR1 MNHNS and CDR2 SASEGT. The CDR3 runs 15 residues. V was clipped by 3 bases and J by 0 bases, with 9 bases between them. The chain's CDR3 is CASSDRSLAKNIQYF. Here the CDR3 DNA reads TGTGCCAGCAGTGACAGGTCATTAGCCAAAAACATTCAGTACTTC.

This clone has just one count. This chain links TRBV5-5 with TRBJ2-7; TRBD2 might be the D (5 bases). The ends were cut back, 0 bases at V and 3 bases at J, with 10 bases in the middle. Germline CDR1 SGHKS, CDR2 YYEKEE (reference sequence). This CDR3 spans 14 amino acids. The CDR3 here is CASSLGQEVYEQYF. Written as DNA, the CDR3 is TGTGCCAGCAGCTTGGGGCAGGAGGTCTACGAGCAGTACTTC.

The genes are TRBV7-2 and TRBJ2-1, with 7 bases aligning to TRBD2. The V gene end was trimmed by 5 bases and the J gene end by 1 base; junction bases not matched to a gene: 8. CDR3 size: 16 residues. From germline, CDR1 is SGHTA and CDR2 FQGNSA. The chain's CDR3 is CASSEKRDVSYNEQFF. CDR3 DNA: TGTGCCAGCAGCGAAAAGCGGGATGTATCCTACAATGAGCAGTTCTTC.

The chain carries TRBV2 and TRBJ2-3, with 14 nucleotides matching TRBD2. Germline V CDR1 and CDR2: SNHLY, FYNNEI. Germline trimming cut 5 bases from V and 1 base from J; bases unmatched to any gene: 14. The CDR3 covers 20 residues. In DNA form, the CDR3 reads TGTGCCAGCAGTCCGGGACTAGCGGGAGAGGGGGTTCGGCGCACAGATACGCAGTATTTT. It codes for CASSPGLAGEGVRRTDTQYF.

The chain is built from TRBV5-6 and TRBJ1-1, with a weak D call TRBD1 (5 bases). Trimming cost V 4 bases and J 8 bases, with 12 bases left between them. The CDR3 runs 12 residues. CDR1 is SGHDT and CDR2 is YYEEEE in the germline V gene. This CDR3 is CASSTQGAEAFF. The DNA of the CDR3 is TGTGCCAGCAGCACGCAAGGGGCGGAAGCTTTCTTT.

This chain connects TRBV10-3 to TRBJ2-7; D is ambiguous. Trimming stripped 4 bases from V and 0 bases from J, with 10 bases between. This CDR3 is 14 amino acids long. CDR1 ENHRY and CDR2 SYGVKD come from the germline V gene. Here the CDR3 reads CAISANSLSYEQYF. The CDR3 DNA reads TGTGCCATCAGTGCCAACAGCCTCTCCTACGAGCAGTACTTC.

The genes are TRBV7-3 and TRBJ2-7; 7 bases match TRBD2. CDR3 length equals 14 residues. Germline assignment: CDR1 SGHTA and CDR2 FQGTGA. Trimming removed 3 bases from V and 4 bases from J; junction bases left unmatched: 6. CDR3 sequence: CASSLTGTNYEQYF. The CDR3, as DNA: TGTGCCAGCAGCTTGACCGGGACTAATTACGAGCAGTACTTC. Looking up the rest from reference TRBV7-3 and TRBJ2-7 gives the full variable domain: GAGVSQTPSNKVTEKGKYVELRCDPISGHTALYWYRQSLGQGPEFLIYFQGTGAADDSGLPNDRFFAVRPEGSVSTLKIQRTERGDSAVYLCASSLTGTNYEQYFGPGTRLTVT.

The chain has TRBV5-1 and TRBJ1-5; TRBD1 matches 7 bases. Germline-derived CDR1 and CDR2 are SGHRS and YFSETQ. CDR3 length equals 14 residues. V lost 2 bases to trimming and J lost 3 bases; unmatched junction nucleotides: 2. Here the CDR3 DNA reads TGCGCCAGCAGCTTCGACAGGGACAATCAGCCCCAGCATTTT. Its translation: CASSFDRDNQPQHF.

The CDR3 DNA reads TGCGCCAGCAGACGAACCGGCACTGAAGCTTTCTTT. Its translation is CASRRTGTEAFF. The gene calls are TRBV5-1 and TRBJ1-1, with D unclear. The CDR3 has 12 residues. Trimming pared 5 bases from V and 4 bases from J, leaving 9 bases between. CDR1 and CDR2 (germline): SGHRS, YFSETQ.

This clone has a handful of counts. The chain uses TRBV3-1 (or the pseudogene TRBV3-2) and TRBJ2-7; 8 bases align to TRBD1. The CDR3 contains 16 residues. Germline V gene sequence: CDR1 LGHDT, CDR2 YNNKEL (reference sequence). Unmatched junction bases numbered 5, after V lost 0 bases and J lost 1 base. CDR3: CASSQDWYRGSYEQYF. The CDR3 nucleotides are TGTGCCAGCAGCCAAGACTGGTACAGGGGGTCCTACGAGCAGTACTTC.

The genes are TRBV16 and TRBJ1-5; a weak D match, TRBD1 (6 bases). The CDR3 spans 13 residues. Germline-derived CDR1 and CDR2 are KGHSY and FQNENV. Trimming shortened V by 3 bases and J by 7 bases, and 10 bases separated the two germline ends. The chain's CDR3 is CASSHYRAQPQHF. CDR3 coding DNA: TGTGCCAGCAGCCACTACAGGGCCCAGCCCCAGCATTTT.

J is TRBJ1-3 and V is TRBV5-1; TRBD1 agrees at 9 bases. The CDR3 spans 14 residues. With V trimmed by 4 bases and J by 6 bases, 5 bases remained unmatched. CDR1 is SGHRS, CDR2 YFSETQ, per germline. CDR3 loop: CASSPWDRENTIYF. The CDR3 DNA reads TGCGCCAGCAGCCCCTGGGACAGGGAAAACACCATATATTTT.

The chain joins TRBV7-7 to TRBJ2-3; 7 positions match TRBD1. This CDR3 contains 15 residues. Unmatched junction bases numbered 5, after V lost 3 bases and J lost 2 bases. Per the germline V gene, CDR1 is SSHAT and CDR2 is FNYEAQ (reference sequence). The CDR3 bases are TGTGCCAGCAGCTTGGGGGACAGACCCACAGATACGCAGTATTTT. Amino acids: CASSLGDRPTDTQYF.

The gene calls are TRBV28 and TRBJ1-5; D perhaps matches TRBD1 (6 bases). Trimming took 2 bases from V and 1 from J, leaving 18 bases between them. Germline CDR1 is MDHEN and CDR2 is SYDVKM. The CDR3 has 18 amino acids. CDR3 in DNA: TGTGCCAGCAGTTTAGGGACAAGGTTCCTGGGGAGCAATCAGCCCCAGCATTTT. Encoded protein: CASSLGTRFLGSNQPQHF. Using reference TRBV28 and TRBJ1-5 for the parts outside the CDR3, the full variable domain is DVKVTQSSRYLVKRTGEKVFLECVQDMDHENMFWYRQDPGLGLRLIYFSYDVKMKEKGDIPEGYSVSREKKERFSLILESASTNQTSMYLCASSLGTRFLGSNQPQHFGDGTRLSIL.

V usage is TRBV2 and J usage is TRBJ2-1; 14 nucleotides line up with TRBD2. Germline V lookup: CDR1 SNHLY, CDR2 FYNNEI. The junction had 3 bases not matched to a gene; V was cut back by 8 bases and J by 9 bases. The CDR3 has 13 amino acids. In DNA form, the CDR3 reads TGTGCCAGCCGACTAGCGGGAGGGATTGAGCAGTTCTTC. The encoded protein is CASRLAGGIEQFF. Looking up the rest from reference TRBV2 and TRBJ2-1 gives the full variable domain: EPEVTQTPSHQVTQMGQEVILRCVPISNHLYFYWYRQILGQKVEFLVSFYNNEISEKSEIFDDQFSVERPDGSNFTLKIRSTKLEDSAMYFCASRLAGGIEQFFGPGTRLTVL.

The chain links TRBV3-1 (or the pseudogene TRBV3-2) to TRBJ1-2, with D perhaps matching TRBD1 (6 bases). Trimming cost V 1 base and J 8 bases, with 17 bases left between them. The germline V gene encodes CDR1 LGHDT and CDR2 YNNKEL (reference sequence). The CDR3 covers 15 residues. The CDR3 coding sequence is TGTGCCAGCAGCCAAGCCCGCCAGGGGACGGGCGGCTACACCTTC. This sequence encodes CASSQARQGTGGYTF.

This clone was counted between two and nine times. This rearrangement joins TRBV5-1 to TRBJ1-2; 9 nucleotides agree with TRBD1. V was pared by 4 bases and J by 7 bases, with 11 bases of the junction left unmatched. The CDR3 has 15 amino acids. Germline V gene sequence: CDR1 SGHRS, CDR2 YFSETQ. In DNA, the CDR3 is TGCGCCAGCAGCATACTTTCGGGACAGGGAGGTGGCTACACCTTC. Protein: CASSILSGQGGGYTF.